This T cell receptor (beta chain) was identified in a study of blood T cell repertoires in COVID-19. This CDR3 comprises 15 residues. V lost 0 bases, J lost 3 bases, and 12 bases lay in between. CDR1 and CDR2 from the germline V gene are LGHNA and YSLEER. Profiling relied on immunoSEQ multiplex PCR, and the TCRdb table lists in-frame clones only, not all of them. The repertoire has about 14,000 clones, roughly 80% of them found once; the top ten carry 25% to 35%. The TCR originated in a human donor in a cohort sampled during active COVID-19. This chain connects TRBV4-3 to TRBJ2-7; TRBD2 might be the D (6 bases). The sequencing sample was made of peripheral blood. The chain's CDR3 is CASSQEVGLSYEQYF. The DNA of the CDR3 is TGCGCCAGCAGCCAAGAAGTGGGACTCAGCTACGAGCAGTACTTC.